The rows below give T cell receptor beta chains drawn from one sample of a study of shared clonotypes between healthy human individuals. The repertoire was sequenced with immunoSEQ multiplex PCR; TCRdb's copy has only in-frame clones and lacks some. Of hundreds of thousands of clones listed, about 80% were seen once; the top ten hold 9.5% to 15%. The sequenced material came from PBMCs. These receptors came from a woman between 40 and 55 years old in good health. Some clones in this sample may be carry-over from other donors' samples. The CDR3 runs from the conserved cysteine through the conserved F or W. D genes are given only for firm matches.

CDR3: CASSHPGDRSNEKLFF
J: TRBJ1-4
V: TRBV18
D: TRBD1

CDR3: CASSSGPVGDGYTF
J: TRBJ1-2
V: TRBV28
D: NA

CDR3: CASSPWTGGYGYTF
J: TRBJ1-2
V: TRBV6-1
D: TRBD1

CDR3: CASRPLGDYGYTF
J: TRBJ1-2
V: TRBV6-5
D: NA

CDR3: CASSLDGTYNEQFF
J: TRBJ2-1
V: TRBV5-1
D: NA

CDR3: CASSLDLSGIQYF
J: TRBJ2-7
V: TRBV11-2
D: NA

CDR3: CASSSRLAGAGNEQFF
J: TRBJ2-1
V: TRBV5-4
D: TRBD2

CDR3: CATRDRGRGTGELFF
J: TRBJ2-2
V: TRBV19
D: TRBD1

CDR3: CASGTGANQPQHF
J: TRBJ1-5
V: TRBV12-5
D: TRBD1

CDR3: CASRPRLAGHNEQFF
J: TRBJ2-1
V: TRBV6-6
D: TRBD2

CDR3: CASSSGRGPYNEQFF
J: TRBJ2-1
V: TRBV7-9
D: TRBD2

CDR3: CASSLEQGVVGYTF
J: TRBJ1-2
V: TRBV5-4
D: TRBD1

CDR3: CASSYGVSGANVLTF
J: TRBJ2-6
V: TRBV6-5
D: NA

CDR3: CASSLPNRGIYF
J: TRBJ1-3
V: TRBV7-2
D: TRBD1

CDR3: CASSPGGGETQYF
J: TRBJ2-5
V: TRBV11-2
D: NA

CDR3: CASSLSGDTEAFF
J: TRBJ1-1
V: TRBV5-1
D: NA

CDR3: CASSQTGTASYEQYF
J: TRBJ2-7
V: TRBV4-2
D: TRBD1

CDR3: CASSEGGFSNQPQHF
J: TRBJ1-5
V: TRBV9
D: NA

CDR3: CASSPRRGLGNEQFF
J: TRBJ2-1
V: TRBV7-9
D: TRBD1

CDR3: CASSFYVLGLTYEQYF
J: TRBJ2-7
V: TRBV28
D: TRBD2

CDR3: CASSMHRWAGELFF
J: TRBJ2-2
V: TRBV28
D: NA

CDR3: CASSSRNTEAFF
J: TRBJ1-1
V: TRBV7-2
D: NA

CDR3: CASSSDGSYGYTF
J: TRBJ1-2
V: TRBV7-9
D: NA

CDR3: CSVEFRPGETQYF
J: TRBJ2-5
V: TRBV29-1
D: NA

CDR3: CASSMDSFSGANVLTF
J: TRBJ2-6
V: TRBV27
D: NA

CDR3: CASSLLVREQFF
J: TRBJ2-1
V: TRBV11-2
D: NA

CDR3: CASKGAVDSGNTIYF
J: TRBJ1-3
V: TRBV28
D: TRBD1

CDR3: CASSVGAGSPEQYF
J: TRBJ2-7
V: TRBV9
D: NA

CDR3: CASSSPEGYDQPQHF
J: TRBJ1-5
V: TRBV28
D: NA

CDR3: CASSTRAGEQYF
J: TRBJ2-7
V: TRBV27
D: NA

CDR3: CASSADGYEQYF
J: TRBJ2-7
V: TRBV5-4
D: NA

CDR3: CASSLLALGGTGELFF
J: TRBJ2-2
V: TRBV28
D: NA

CDR3: CASSLGGRATDTQYF
J: TRBJ2-3
V: TRBV7-6
D: TRBD2

CDR3: CASSLSGPNEQFF
J: TRBJ2-1
V: TRBV28
D: NA

CDR3: CSGETSGRATDTQYF
J: TRBJ2-3
V: TRBV29-1
D: TRBD2

CDR3: CAWSGLDGGTQYF
J: TRBJ2-5
V: TRBV30
D: NA

CDR3: CSARGGITQYF
J: TRBJ2-3
V: TRBV20-1
D: NA

CDR3: CASSRQELQETQYF
J: TRBJ2-5
V: TRBV6-6
D: NA

CDR3: CASSLSGRGRQGARGGELFF
J: TRBJ2-2
V: TRBV28
D: NA

CDR3: CSAKRADTQYF
J: TRBJ2-3
V: TRBV20-1
D: NA

CDR3: CASSSMGAGTQYF
J: TRBJ2-5
V: TRBV11-2
D: NA

CDR3: CAWSGTLKREQFF
J: TRBJ2-1
V: TRBV30
D: NA

CDR3: CSVESPGTGGFSYEQYF
J: NA
V: TRBV29-1
D: TRBD1

CDR3: CASSLAGGRGSSYEQYF
J: TRBJ2-7
V: TRBV7-8
D: NA

CDR3: CASPGQREYEQYF
J: TRBJ2-7
V: TRBV6-1
D: TRBD1

CDR3: CASSLSAGELFF
J: TRBJ2-2
V: TRBV7-3
D: NA